This TCR beta chain was sequenced during a study of blood T cell repertoires in COVID-19. TCRdb's copy holds only in-frame clones and misses some; the assay was immunoSEQ multiplex PCR. The data contain 130,000 to 150,000 clones, 84% of them singletons. Clinical histories supplied by participants themselves formed the basis of cohort assignment. The germline CDR1 and CDR2 sequences are GTSNPN and SVGIG (reference sequence). The V segment lost 8 bases and the J segment 4 bases; nucleotides outside the gene matches: 9. This CDR3 has 14 amino acids. V is TRBV30 and J is TRBJ2-2; 8 positions agree with TRBD1. The specimen was PBMCs or T cells enriched from blood (not recorded which). The clonotype was recovered from a woman aged 50 to 60 who had been exposed to COVID-19. DNA for the CDR3: TGTGCCGGCAAGGGGACAGGAGGCACCGGGGAGCTGTTTTTT. Translation gives CAGKGTGGTGELFF.